This T cell receptor (beta chain) is from a study of glioma-infiltrating T cells. Amplification of TCR alpha and beta CDR3 regions from RNA used iRepertoire nested multiplex PCR. Tissue mRNA or PBMC total RNA, roughly 100-400 ng, went into one-step reverse transcription and amplification. TCRdb reprocessed the multiplex PCR reads via MiXCR and lists one record per CDR3 protein. The sample shows some 110,000 distinct CDR3 sequences, roughly 20% of them seen only once. Trimming cost V 1 base and J 4 bases, with 7 bases left between them. The CDR3 has 13 amino acids. CDR1 and CDR2 from the germline V gene are LNHDA and SQIVND (reference sequence). Findings and limits, study-wide: Very few CDR3 sequences were shared between tissue and blood. Gliomas, especially low-grade, showed above-expected tissue-blood divergence; non-neoplastic patients showed below.

In this sample, this clonotype turned up many times. Its antigen is unidentified. This chain uses TRBV19 with TRBJ1-1; D remains unclear. This TCR was recovered from a human donor with low-grade glioma or glioblastoma, undergoing nonglioma brain surgery, or in good health (not recorded which). Source material: glioma tissue, nonneoplastic brain tissue, or PBMCs (not recorded which). The CDR3 region is CASSIVHRTEAFF. CDR3 sequence (DNA): TGTGCCAGTAGTATAGTCCATCGCACTGAAGCTTTCTTT.